This record covers a single T cell receptor beta chain. Negative isolation yielded CD8+ and CD4+ T cells; FACS enriched TEMRA cells. This entry belongs to a study of CD8 T cells in Susac syndrome. Random hexamers were used to reverse transcribe the RNA input (about 0.5 to 1 ug). TCRdb passed the immunoSEQ multiplex PCR reads through MiXCR, listing each CDR3 protein once. The sample gives 250,000 to 300,000 distinct CDR3 sequences, roughly 85% of which show up once; roughly 0.21% is in the top ten. Trimming took 7 bases from V and 1 from J, leaving 15 bases between them. Germline V gene data show CDR1 as SEHNR and CDR2 as FQNEAQ (reference sequence). The CDR3 is 15 amino acids.

This receptor was taken from a human donor with multiple sclerosis. V is TRBV7-9 and J is TRBJ2-3; tentatively, D is TRBD2 (6 bases). The specimen was CD8+ T cells from PBMCs. The CDR3 sequence is CASKYDGGGTDTQYF. The CDR3 region has the DNA TGTGCCAGCAAGTATGACGGCGGGGGCACAGATACGCAGTATTTT.